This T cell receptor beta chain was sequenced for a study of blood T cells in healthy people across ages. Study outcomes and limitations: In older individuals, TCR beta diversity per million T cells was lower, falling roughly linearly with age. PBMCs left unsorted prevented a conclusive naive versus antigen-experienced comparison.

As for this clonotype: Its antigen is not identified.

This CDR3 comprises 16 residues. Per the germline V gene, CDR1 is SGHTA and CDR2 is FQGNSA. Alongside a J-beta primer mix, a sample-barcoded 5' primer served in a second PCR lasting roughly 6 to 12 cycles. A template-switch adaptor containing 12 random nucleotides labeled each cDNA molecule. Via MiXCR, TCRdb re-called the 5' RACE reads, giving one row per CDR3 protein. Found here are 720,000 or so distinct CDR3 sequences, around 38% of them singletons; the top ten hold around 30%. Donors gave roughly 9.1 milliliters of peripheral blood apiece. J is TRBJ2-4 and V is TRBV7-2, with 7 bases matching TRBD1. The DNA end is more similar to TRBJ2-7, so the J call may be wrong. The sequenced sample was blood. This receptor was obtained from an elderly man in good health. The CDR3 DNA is TGTGCCAGCAGCTTAGGGACAGGACAAGGGGCCTACGAGCAGTACTTC. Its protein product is CASSLGTGQGAYEQYF.